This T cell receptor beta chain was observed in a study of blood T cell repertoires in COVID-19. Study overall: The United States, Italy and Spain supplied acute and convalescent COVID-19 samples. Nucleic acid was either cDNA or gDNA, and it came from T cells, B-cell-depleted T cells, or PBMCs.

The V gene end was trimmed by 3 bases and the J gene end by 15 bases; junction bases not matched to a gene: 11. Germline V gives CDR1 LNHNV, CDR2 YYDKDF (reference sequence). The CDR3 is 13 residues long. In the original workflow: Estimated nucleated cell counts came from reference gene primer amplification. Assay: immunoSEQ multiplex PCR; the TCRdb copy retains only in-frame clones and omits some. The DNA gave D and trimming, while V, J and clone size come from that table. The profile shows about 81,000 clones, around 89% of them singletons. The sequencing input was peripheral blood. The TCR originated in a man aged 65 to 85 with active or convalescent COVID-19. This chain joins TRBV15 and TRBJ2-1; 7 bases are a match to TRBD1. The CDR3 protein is CATSRLIQGSRFF. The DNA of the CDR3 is TGTGCCACCAGCAGGCTGATACAGGGGTCTAGGTTCTTC.